The 2 T cell receptor beta chains reported below all come from one sample, sequenced in a study of shared clonotypes between healthy human individuals. Using immunoSEQ multiplex PCR, the repertoire was profiled, and TCRdb retains in-frame clones only, with some absent. Altogether a few million clones are present, 90% to 95% being singletons, with the ten largest covering 1.5% to 2%. As defined, naive CD8 cells were CD45RO-negative and positively selected for CCR7, with terminally differentiated effector memory CD45RA+ cells excluded. What was sequenced was naive CD8+ T cells from PBMCs. These receptors originate from a man younger than 35 in good health. Some clones in this sample may be carry-over from other donors' samples.

V and J are TRBV9 and TRBJ1-1; 9 nucleotides match TRBD1. V dropped 4 bases and J dropped 4; count of bases not matched to a gene: 8. The length of the CDR3 is 15 residues. The germline gives CDR1 SGDLS, CDR2 YYNGEE. The CDR3 DNA reads as TGTGCCAGCAGCCTTGGGACAGGGAGAGGCACTGAAGCTTTCTTT. It yields the protein CASSLGTGRGTEAFF.

The V gene is TRBV4-1, the J gene TRBJ1-3; D perhaps matches TRBD1 (6 bases). The V end lost 8 bases, the J end lost 2 bases, and 19 bases lay between the germline ends. Germline loops: CDR1 MGHRA, CDR2 YSYEKL. The CDR3 sequence is 16 residues long. For the CDR3, the DNA is TGCGCCAGCGGGCACCACTACAGGGTACCTGGAAACACCATATATTTT. It translates to CASGHHYRVPGNTIYF.